This T cell receptor (beta chain) came from a study of T cell responses to AZD1222 COVID-19 vaccine. General observations from the study: Donors skewed white British and female; clonal diversity was possibly underestimated.

Remarks on this clone: Its target is not known.

The germline V gene has CDR1 ENHRY and CDR2 SYGVKD. CDR3 length: 14 amino acids. Trimming stripped 5 bases from V and 3 bases from J, with 11 bases between. The repertoire was sequenced with immunoSEQ multiplex PCR; TCRdb's copy has only in-frame clones and lacks some. There are around 120,000 clones in the sample; approximately 88% occur only once, and 3% to 4% lies in the top ten. Sequenced here: peripheral blood, sampled on day 0 of AZD1222 vaccination. This rearrangement joins TRBV10-3 to TRBJ1-5; D is perhaps TRBD1 (5 bases). This clonotype originated in an adult in good health. The CDR3 bases are TGTGCCATCAGTATAGACAGTATCAATCAGCCCCAGCATTTT. Translating it yields CAISIDSINQPQHF.